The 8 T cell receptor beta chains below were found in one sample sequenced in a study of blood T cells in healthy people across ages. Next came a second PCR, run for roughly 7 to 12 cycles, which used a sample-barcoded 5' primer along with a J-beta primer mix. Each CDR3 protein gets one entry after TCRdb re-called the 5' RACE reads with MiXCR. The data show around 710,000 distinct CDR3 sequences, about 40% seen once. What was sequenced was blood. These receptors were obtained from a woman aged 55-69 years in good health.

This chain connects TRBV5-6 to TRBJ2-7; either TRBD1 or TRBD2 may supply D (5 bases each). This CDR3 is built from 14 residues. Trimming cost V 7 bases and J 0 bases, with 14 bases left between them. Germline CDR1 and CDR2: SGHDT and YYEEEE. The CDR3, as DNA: TGTGCCAGCGTGGGAGCAGGGAGCTCCTACGAGCAGTACTTC. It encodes CASVGAGSSYEQYF.

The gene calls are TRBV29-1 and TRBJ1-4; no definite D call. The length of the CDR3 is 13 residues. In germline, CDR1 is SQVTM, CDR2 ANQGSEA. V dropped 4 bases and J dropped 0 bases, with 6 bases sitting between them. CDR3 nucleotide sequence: TGCAGCGTTGTAAATGCAACTAATGAAAAACTGTTTTTT. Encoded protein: CSVVNATNEKLFF.

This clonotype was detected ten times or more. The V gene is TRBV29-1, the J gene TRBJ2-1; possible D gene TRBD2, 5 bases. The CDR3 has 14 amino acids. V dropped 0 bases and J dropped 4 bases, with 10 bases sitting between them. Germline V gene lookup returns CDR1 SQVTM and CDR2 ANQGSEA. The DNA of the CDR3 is TGCAGCGTTGAAGATCCCGGGGTGTACAATGAGCAGTTCTTC. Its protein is CSVEDPGVYNEQFF.

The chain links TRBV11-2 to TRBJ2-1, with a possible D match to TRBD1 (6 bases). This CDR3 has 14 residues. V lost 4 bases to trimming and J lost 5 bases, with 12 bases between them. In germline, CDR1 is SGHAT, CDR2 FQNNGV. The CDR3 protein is CASSYRDTNNEQFF. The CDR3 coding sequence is TGTGCCAGCAGCTACCGGGACACGAACAATGAGCAGTTCTTC.

CDR3 nucleotides: TGCAGTGCTCCGGTCCCGGGACGATATAGCAATCAGCCCCAGCATTTT. Amino acid sequence: CSAPVPGRYSNQPQHF. The chain joins TRBV20-1 to TRBJ1-5, with D perhaps matching TRBD1 (5 bases). The V end lost 5 bases, the J end lost 0 bases, and 17 bases lay between the germline ends. The germline V gene has CDR1 DFQATT and CDR2 SNEGSKA (reference sequence). The CDR3 spans 16 residues.

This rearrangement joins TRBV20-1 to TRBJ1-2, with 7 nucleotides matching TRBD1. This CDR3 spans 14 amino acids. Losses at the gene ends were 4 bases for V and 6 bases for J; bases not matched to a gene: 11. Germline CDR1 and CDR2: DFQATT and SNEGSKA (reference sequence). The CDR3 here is CSATQPGQDDGYTF. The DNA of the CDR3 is TGCAGTGCTACCCAGCCCGGACAGGACGATGGCTACACCTTC.

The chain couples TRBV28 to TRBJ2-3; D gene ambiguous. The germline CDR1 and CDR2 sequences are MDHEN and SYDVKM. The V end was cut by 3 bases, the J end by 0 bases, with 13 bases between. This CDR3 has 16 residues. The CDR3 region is CASSLVRLQSTDTQYF. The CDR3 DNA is TGTGCCAGCAGTTTGGTGAGGTTGCAGAGCACAGATACGCAGTATTTT.

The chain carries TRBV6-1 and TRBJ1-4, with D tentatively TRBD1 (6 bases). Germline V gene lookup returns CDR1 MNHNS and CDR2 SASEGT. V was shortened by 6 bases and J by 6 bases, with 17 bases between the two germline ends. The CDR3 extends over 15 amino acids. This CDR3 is CASSRGLSGDEKLFF. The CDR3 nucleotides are TGTGCCAGCAGCCGAGGTTTGTCAGGGGATGAAAAACTGTTTTTT.